Listed below are T cell receptor beta chains from one sample, sequenced in a study of Graves' ophthalmopathy and Graves' hyperthyroidism. TCRdb processed the multiplex PCR reads anew with MiXCR; each CDR3 protein has one entry. The sample gives about 740,000 distinct CDR3 sequences, 40% of which show up once; around 40% is in the top ten. The sequenced sample consisted of peripheral blood. These receptors all stem from an adult man with Graves' ophthalmopathy. Each CDR3 is given with its conserved first and last residue. The D gene is left open where the match is weak. Where a row states a size, it is once, few, many or the class of an expanded clone; other rows omit it.

clone size	J gene	V gene	D gene	CDR3 DNA	CDR3 protein
NA	TRBJ1-2	TRBV10-3	TRBD1	TGTGCCATCAGGACCGGGACAGGGGGCTATGGCTACACCTTC	CAIRTGTGGYGYTF
many	TRBJ1-1	TRBV5-5	NA	TGTGCCAGCAGCTTGGACGCCTGGAACACTGAAGCTTTCTTT	CASSLDAWNTEAFF
NA	TRBJ1-6	TRBV20-1	TRBD1	TGCAGTGCTAGGGGGGGACAGGGGGTCCAGAGCTCCTATAATTCACCCCTCCACTTT	CSARGGQGVQSSYNSPLHF
few	TRBJ1-2	TRBV12-3/TRBV12-4	TRBD1	TGTGCCAGCAGTTTGACCGGGACAGGGTTTGGCTACACCTTC	CASSLTGTGFGYTF
few	TRBJ2-7	TRBV7-9	NA	TGTGCCAGCAGTTACAATAGAGAGTCCCACGAGCAGTACTTC	CASSYNRESHEQYF
NA	TRBJ1-1	TRBV10-1	TRBD1	TGCGCCAGCAGTGAAAGTCCAGGGGGCCGCACTGAAGCTTTCTTT	CASSESPGGRTEAFF
NA	TRBJ1-6	TRBV10-3	TRBD1	TGTGCCAGCAGTTATTCCCGACAGGGGTCTTCACCCCTCCACTTT	CASSYSRQGSSPLHF
many	TRBJ2-5	TRBV20-1	NA	TGCAGTGCTAGTGACGACCGTCAAGAGACCCAGTACTTC	CSASDDRQETQYF
NA	TRBJ2-7	TRBV10-2	NA	TGCGCCAGCGGAAGACCTGAAACCTACGAGCAGTACTTC	CASGRPETYEQYF
NA	TRBJ1-4	TRBV7-9	NA	TGTGCCAGCAGCCCTGACTATGGGACACGTGAAAAACTGTTTTTT	CASSPDYGTREKLFF
NA	TRBJ2-5	TRBV5-1	NA	TGCGCCAGCAGCTTCATGGCCCTCCAAGAGACCCAGTACTTC	CASSFMALQETQYF
once	TRBJ2-2	TRBV3-1	NA	TGTGCCAGCAGCCAAGGACAGGGAGGTACGGCGAACACCGGGGAGCTGTTTTTT	CASSQGQGGTANTGELFF
NA	TRBJ1-4	TRBV12-3/TRBV12-4	NA	TGTGCCAGCAGTTACCGGACAACTAATGAAAAACTGTTTTTT	CASSYRTTNEKLFF
few	TRBJ1-4	TRBV12-3/TRBV12-4	TRBD1	TGTGCCAGCAGTTCAGGGGGAACCGCAACTAATGAAAAACTGTTTTTT	CASSSGGTATNEKLFF
NA	TRBJ2-7	TRBV10-3	NA	TGTGCCAGCAGTTACTCGGCTAGCGTCTACGAGCAGTACTTC	CASSYSASVYEQYF
few	TRBJ1-2	TRBV7-9	NA	TGCGCCAGCAGCCAAGATCCCGAGGGAGGGATGAGGGGGTCAAATGGCTACACCTTC	CASSQDPEGGMRGSNGYTF
NA	TRBJ2-7	TRBV29-1	TRBD2	TGCAGCGTTGTGGGACTAGCGGTTACCTACGAGCAGTACTTC	CSVVGLAVTYEQYF
NA	TRBJ2-5	TRBV19	TRBD1	TGTGCCAGTACCGGCGTAGGGGGCGCTTTCGGGGAGACCCAGTACTTC	CASTGVGGAFGETQYF
many	TRBJ2-7	TRBV7-2	TRBD2	TGTGCCAGCAGCTTAAGGACTAGCGGAGACTACGAGCAGTACTTC	CASSLRTSGDYEQYF
NA	TRBJ2-7	TRBV28	NA	TGTGCCAGCAGTTTATATCTCGGTCGCCCCTACGAGCAGTACTTC	CASSLYLGRPYEQYF
once	TRBJ2-7	TRBV7-9	TRBD2	TGTGCCAGCAGCCCCCAAGCGGGAGGCGAGCAGTACTTC	CASSPQAGGEQYF
few	TRBJ1-1	TRBV10-3	NA	TGTGCCAGCGGGGTAAGGGGTGTTGAAGCTTTCTTT	CASGVRGVEAFF
NA	TRBJ2-3	TRBV29-1	NA	TGCAGCGGTGAGCTCGTCTTAGCAGATACGCAGTATTTT	CSGELVLADTQYF
NA	TRBJ1-5	TRBV10-2	NA	TGCGCCAGCAGTGAGTCAGGGCAGTACAATCAGCCCCAGCATTTT	CASSESGQYNQPQHF
few	TRBJ1-5	TRBV7-9	TRBD1	TGCGCCAGCAGCCTCTCGGGACAGTTCAATCAGCCCCAGCATTTT	CASSLSGQFNQPQHF
NA	TRBJ2-2	TRBV7-9	TRBD2	TGTGCCAGCAGCCCCCGGGGGGGATTTGCGGGGGAAAACACCGGGGAGCTGTTTTTT	CASSPRGGFAGENTGELFF
NA	TRBJ1-1	TRBV25-1	TRBD1	TGTGCCAGCTCGCATAGGGACAGGGCAAACACTGAAGCTTTCTTT	CASSHRDRANTEAFF
few	TRBJ1-6	TRBV5-4	NA	TGTGCCAGCAGCATGCCAGGGACCTATAATTCACCCCTCCACTTT	CASSMPGTYNSPLHF
NA	TRBJ2-3	TRBV9	TRBD1	TGTGCCAGCAGGGGACAGGGTAAAACAGATACGCAGTATTTT	CASRGQGKTDTQYF
NA	TRBJ2-5	TRBV6-5	TRBD2	TGTGCCAGTTCCCGCGGGGGGGCCGTCGAGACCCAGTACTTC	CASSRGGAVETQYF
NA	TRBJ2-1	TRBV7-6	NA	TGTGCCAGCAGCCGCCAATACAATGAGCAGTTCTTC	CASSRQYNEQFF
many	TRBJ1-2	TRBV7-9	NA	TGTGCCAGCAGCTTGCGGACAGAGATTTTCTATGGCTACACCTTC	CASSLRTEIFYGYTF
few	TRBJ2-2	TRBV2	TRBD1	TGTGCCAGCACTGACAGGGTGGACACCGGGGAGCTGTTTTTT	CASTDRVDTGELFF
many	TRBJ1-1	TRBV6-1	NA	TGTGCCAGCATCAAGGAGACGAACACTGAAGCTTTCTTT	CASIKETNTEAFF
NA	TRBJ2-5	TRBV4-3	TRBD2	TGCGCCAGCAGCCAAAGTACTAGCGGGGGGCCTCGGAGAGAGACCCAGTACTTC	CASSQSTSGGPRRETQYF
many	TRBJ1-4	TRBV24-1	TRBD1	TGTGCCACCAGTGAGGGGACAGAAAATGAAAAACTGTTTTTT	CATSEGTENEKLFF
NA	TRBJ2-5	TRBV2	TRBD1	TGTGCCAGCACTCGGACAGGGCCCGATGAGACCCAGTACTTC	CASTRTGPDETQYF
once	TRBJ1-4	TRBV25-1	NA	TGTGCCAGCAGTTTAAGGCCGTCGAATGAAAAACTGTTTTTT	CASSLRPSNEKLFF
NA	TRBJ1-5	TRBV20-1	TRBD1	TGCAGTGCTAGAGAGACAGGGCGTCTGAGCAATCAGCCCCAGCATTTT	CSARETGRLSNQPQHF
NA	TRBJ2-7	TRBV10-3	NA	TGTGCCAGCAGCAAGTACAAGGGGGGGGCCTACGAGCAGTACTTC	CASSKYKGGAYEQYF
NA	TRBJ2-7	TRBV11-2	TRBD1	TGTGCCAGCAGCTTTTTCCGGGACAGAACCGGAGCCTACGAGCAGTACTTC	CASSFFRDRTGAYEQYF
few	TRBJ2-7	TRBV7-3	NA	TGTGCCAGCAGCCCCCCTGGACAGGGACTAATAGCGGGACTGCCCTACGAGCAGTACTTC	CASSPPGQGLIAGLPYEQYF
NA	TRBJ1-1	TRBV5-1	TRBD1	TGCGCCAGCAGCCCGCGGGACAGGGGCCAAGCTTTCTTT	CASSPRDRGQAFF
many	TRBJ1-1	TRBV14	NA	TGTGCCAGCAGCCAAGATTGGGCAGGGCACATGAACACTGAAGCTTTCTTT	CASSQDWAGHMNTEAFF
few	TRBJ1-5	TRBV19	NA	TGTGCCAGTAGTATAGGGGGGGGGGTTGATCCCCAGCATTTT	CASSIGGGVDPQHF
NA	TRBJ1-2	TRBV29-1	TRBD1	TGCAGCGCGACAGCGGGACAGGGGGCATTCGGCTACACCTTC	CSATAGQGAFGYTF
few	TRBJ1-2	TRBV9	NA	TGTGCCAGCAGCAACATGGGTTGGGGCTACACCTTC	CASSNMGWGYTF
NA	TRBJ1-5	TRBV19	TRBD1	TGTGCCAGTAGCGTTGCGTGGACAGGGGGCTTTGCTTATCAGCCCCAGCATTTT	CASSVAWTGGFAYQPQHF
many	TRBJ1-2	TRBV29-1	NA	TGCAGCGTTCGACAGGATGACTATGGCTACACCTTC	CSVRQDDYGYTF
NA	TRBJ2-7	TRBV10-3	TRBD2	TGTGCCAGCAGTCCCAGACTAGCTCCCCACGAGCAGTACTTC	CASSPRLAPHEQYF
NA	TRBJ1-2	TRBV7-9	NA	TGTGCCAGCAGCTTAGCCCCAGGTCCTGGCTACACCTTC	CASSLAPGPGYTF
NA	TRBJ1-1	TRBV7-2	NA	TGTGCCAACCCCAGGCTAGGGGACACTGAAGCTTTCTTT	CANPRLGDTEAFF
NA	TRBJ1-5	TRBV25-1	NA	TGTGCCAGCAGTGATTCCGGGTCCCATCAGCCCCAGCATTTT	CASSDSGSHQPQHF
many	TRBJ1-6	TRBV2	NA	TGTGCCAGCAGTGATCCATCAGCTCGTTCACCCCTCCACTTT	CASSDPSARSPLHF
many	TRBJ2-5	TRBV15	NA	TGTGCCACCAGCGGTAAAGGCTGGGAAGAGACCCAGTACTTC	CATSGKGWEETQYF
many	TRBJ2-5	TRBV7-3	TRBD1	TGTGCCAGCAGTCCCACCGGGGACAGGGGCCGGGAGACCCAGTACTTC	CASSPTGDRGRETQYF
NA	TRBJ1-1	TRBV24-1	TRBD1	TGTGCCAGCAGTTTAGAGGGACAGGGGATTATGACTGAAGCTTTCTTT	CASSLEGQGIMTEAFF
NA	TRBJ1-5	TRBV7-9	NA	TGTGCCAGCAGCTTGGGGTCGGGCCAGCCCCAGCATTTT	CASSLGSGQPQHF
few	TRBJ2-2	TRBV14	NA	TGTGCCAGCAGCCAAGCGGGAAAGCCGAACACCGGGGAGCTGTTTTTT	CASSQAGKPNTGELFF